The source of this TCR beta chain is a study of shared clonotypes between healthy human individuals. Study information: CD8 memory received one plate per donor, CD8 naive two, CD4 memory three and CD4 naive three. Overall study results and limits: Larger estimated richness was generally seen in naive subsets than in memory subsets. Clonotypes shared by all four donors outscored non-shared clonotypes in generation probability.

Naive CD8 cells, CD45RO-negative and positively selected for CCR7, excluded terminally differentiated effector memory CD45RA+ cells. The study drew all its donors from Caucasian adults living in Nashville, Tennessee. Here immunoSEQ multiplex PCR was the method, and the copy in TCRdb shows in-frame clones only, minus some. This table has around 610,000 clones, 95% to 96% appearing once. As for this clone: Its antigen remains unidentified.

The clonotype originates from a woman aged 25 to 39 in good health. The sample taken for sequencing was naive CD8+ T cells sorted from blood.

CDR3 sequence: CASRTTGTGAYEQYF. CDR3 coding DNA: TGTGCCAGCAGAACAACCGGGACGGGGGCCTACGAGCAGTACTTC. The V and J genes are TRBV27 and TRBJ2-7, with D tentatively TRBD2 (6 bases). This CDR3 region has 15 residues. In germline, CDR1 is MNHEY, CDR2 SMNVEV (reference sequence). Between the trimmed V and J ends, which lost 6 bases and 2 bases, there was a span of 17 bases.